The 14 T cell receptor beta chains below were found in one sample sequenced in a study of a mutant IDH1 vaccine in newly diagnosed glioma. Their cognate antigens are unknown. Specified time point: week 23, last vaccination. One vaccine dose held 300 ug of mutant IDH1 20-mer peptide and came with topical imiquimod. TCRdb's copy holds only in-frame clones and misses some; the assay was immunoSEQ multiplex PCR. The table includes approximately 62,000 clones, about 85% detected once. The source material was PBMCs, sampled from a glioma patient whose treatment included an IDH1 peptide vaccine. These receptors all come from a man aged 25 to 40 with glioma.

V usage is TRBV15 and J usage is TRBJ2-7; D gene unclear. Germline CDR1 reads LNHNV; CDR2 reads YYDKDF (reference sequence). The CDR3 sequence is 20 residues long. The V gene lost 7 bases and the J gene lost 0 bases, with 31 bases spanning the gap. The CDR3 loop reads CATTSPRAGKRNQSSYEQYF. Here the CDR3 DNA reads TGTGCCACCACCTCCCCTCGGGCAGGAAAGAGAAATCAAAGCTCCTACGAGCAGTACTTC.

The rearrangement links TRBV10-3 to TRBJ1-6, with TRBD1 identical over 7 bases. CDR3 length: 12 residues. V shed 10 bases and J 17 bases; nucleotides not matched to a gene: 14. Germline V CDR1 and CDR2: ENHRY, SYGVKD. CDR3 sequence reads: CASRTPPGQFHF. The CDR3 bases are TGTGCCAGCAGAACCCCCCCGGGACAGTTCCACTTT.

The chain has TRBV10-3 and TRBJ2-3, with 7 bases aligning to TRBD1. This CDR3 is 15 amino acids long. Germline V gives CDR1 ENHRY, CDR2 SYGVKD. The V segment lost 5 bases and the J segment 5 bases; nucleotides outside the gene matches: 10. CDR3: CAISHTGEHRDTQYF. CDR3 nucleotide sequence: TGTGCCATCAGTCACACAGGGGAACATAGAGATACGCAGTATTTT.

The chain couples TRBV7-6 to TRBJ2-7; 7 bases are shared with TRBD1. The CDR3 is 15 amino acids. From germline, CDR1 is SGHVS and CDR2 FNYEAQ. V was clipped by 3 bases and J by 5 bases; unmatched bases: 10. This CDR3 reads CASSFGQDLLDEQYF. CDR3 coding DNA: TGTGCCAGCAGCTTCGGACAGGACCTTCTGGACGAGCAGTACTTC.

V and J are TRBV28 and TRBJ2-1, with 9 bases that match TRBD2. Germline CDR1 MDHEN, CDR2 SYDVKM. The CDR3 spans 17 residues. Trimming at V came to 4 bases and at J to 7 bases, leaving 14 bases not matched to a gene. The CDR3 nucleotides read TGTGCCAGCAGTTCCCCTGCAAGGGGCGGGGGGGGAAATGAGCAGTTCTTC. Protein product: CASSSPARGGGGNEQFF. The variable domain in full, with the rest retrieved from reference TRBV28 and TRBJ2-1, is DVKVTQSSRYLVKRTGEKVFLECVQDMDHENMFWYRQDPGLGLRLIYFSYDVKMKEKGDIPEGYSVSREKKERFSLILESASTNQTSMYLCASSSPARGGGGNEQFFGPGTRLTVL.

This chain uses TRBV6-1 with TRBJ2-5, with 8 bases fitting TRBD1. The length of the CDR3 is 16 residues. Germline V gives CDR1 MNHNS, CDR2 SASEGT. The trim removed 3 bases at V and 1 base at J, leaving 7 bases unmatched. The CDR3 DNA sequence: TGTGCCAGCAGTGAGCGGACAGGGACCACCCAAGAGACCCAGTACTTC. Its protein is CASSERTGTTQETQYF.

The chain combines TRBV6-6 with TRBJ1-3; perhaps TRBD1 as D (5 bases). Germline CDR1 reads MNHNY; CDR2 reads SVGAGI (reference sequence). The V gene lost 6 bases and the J gene lost 8 bases, with 17 bases spanning the gap. The CDR3 runs 14 residues. CDR3 residues: CASSPRGRSDTIYF. As DNA, the CDR3 is TGTGCCAGCAGCCCCCGGGGGAGGTCGGACACCATATATTTT.

This chain links TRBV15 with TRBJ2-3, with a tentative D call TRBD1 (7 bases). Per the germline V gene, CDR1 is LNHNV and CDR2 is YYDKDF (reference sequence). The germline V and J ends were trimmed by 0 bases and 2 bases, with 21 bases remaining between them. This CDR3 is built from 19 residues. CDR3 DNA: TGTGCCACCAGCAGAGATAGGTCCCCGGGACAGCGGGTCACAGATACGCAGTATTTT. Translating gives CATSRDRSPGQRVTDTQYF.

The J gene is TRBJ2-7, the V gene TRBV2; TRBD1 aligns across 9 bases. The germline V gene encodes CDR1 SNHLY and CDR2 FYNNEI. The ends lost 4 bases at V and 7 bases at J; junction bases unmatched: 8. The CDR3 consists of 14 residues. CDR3 residues: CASSAAGQGREQYF. The DNA for the CDR3 is TGTGCCAGCAGTGCCGCGGGACAGGGTCGAGAGCAGTACTTC.

The chain joins TRBV29-1 to TRBJ2-7, with TRBD1 identical over 7 bases. V shed 7 bases and J 1 base; nucleotides not matched to a gene: 4. Germline V gene sequence: CDR1 SQVTM, CDR2 ANQGSEA. The CDR3 runs 12 residues. The CDR3 nucleotides read TGCAGCGCGTACAGGGGTTCCTACGAGCAGTACTTC. Protein: CSAYRGSYEQYF.

This clone was seen just once. V gene TRBV28 combines with J gene TRBJ2-5; D unresolved. The germline CDR1 and CDR2 sequences are MDHEN and SYDVKM. Between the trimmed V and J ends, which lost 5 bases and 6 bases, there was a span of 10 bases. The CDR3 has 12 residues. The DNA for the CDR3 is TGTGCCAGCAGTCCGCACGTCCAGACCCAGTACTTC. Translated: CASSPHVQTQYF. Together with reference TRBV28 and TRBJ2-5, the CDR3 gives the full variable domain: DVKVTQSSRYLVKRTGEKVFLECVQDMDHENMFWYRQDPGLGLRLIYFSYDVKMKEKGDIPEGYSVSREKKERFSLILESASTNQTSMYLCASSPHVQTQYFGPGTRLLVL.

The chain links TRBV9 to TRBJ2-1; the D is unclear. CDR1 SGDLS and CDR2 YYNGEE come from the germline V gene. V shed 0 bases and J shed 4 bases, with 8 bases lying between them. The CDR3 consists of 14 residues. The DNA of the CDR3 is TGTGCCAGCAGCGTAGATGGAGTATACAATGAGCAGTTCTTC. Encoded protein: CASSVDGVYNEQFF. The full variable domain, in which reference TRBV9 and TRBJ2-1 provide the parts outside the CDR3, is DSGVTQTPKHLITATGQRVTLRCSPRSGDLSVYWYQQSLDQGLQFLIQYYNGEERAKGNILERFSAQQFPDLHSELNLSSLELGDSALYFCASSVDGVYNEQFFGPGTRLTVL.

The gene calls are TRBV5-1 and TRBJ1-2, with D tentatively TRBD1 (5 bases). The CDR3 spans 15 residues. Germline CDR1 is SGHRS and CDR2 is YFSETQ. V was shortened by 4 bases and J by 0 bases, with 13 bases between the two germline ends. The CDR3, as DNA: TGCGCCAGCAGCCTGCAGGGTTCAGCTAACTATGGCTACACCTTC. As protein: CASSLQGSANYGYTF. The full variable domain, completed using reference TRBV5-1 and TRBJ1-2, is KAGVTQTPRYLIKTRGQQVTLSCSPISGHRSVSWYQQTPGQGLQFLFEYFSETQRNKGNFPGRFSGRQFSNSRSEMNVSTLELGDSALYLCASSLQGSANYGYTFGSGTRLTVV.

V gene TRBV13 combines with J gene TRBJ2-3; 11 bases line up with TRBD2. The CDR3 extends over 15 amino acids. CDR1 is PRHDT and CDR2 is FYEKMQ in the germline V gene (reference sequence). J lost 2 bases, V lost 6 bases, and 4 bases had no gene match. The CDR3: CASSILAGDTDTQYF. The CDR3 nucleotides read TGTGCCAGCAGTATACTAGCGGGGGACACAGATACGCAGTATTTT.